This T cell receptor (beta chain) was recovered during a study of T cell responses to AZD1222 COVID-19 vaccine. The table came from immunoSEQ multiplex PCR; TCRdb's copy has only in-frame clones and leaves some out. Of 150,000 to 200,000 clones listed, 88% are singletons. CDR1 and CDR2 from the germline V gene are MDHEN and SYDVKM. The CDR3 loop spans 11 amino acids. The V end was cut by 6 bases, the J end by 5 bases, with 8 bases between. Sequencing was performed on peripheral blood, taken 28 days after the second AZD1222 dose. V and J are TRBV28 and TRBJ2-7; D is uncertain. This TCR was recovered from an adult who received the AZD1222 COVID-19 vaccine. CDR3 region: CASSLSHEQYF. CDR3 DNA sequence: TGTGCCAGCAGCCTCTCTCACGAGCAGTACTTC. The full variable domain, completed using reference TRBV28 and TRBJ2-7, is DVKVTQSSRYLVKRTGEKVFLECVQDMDHENMFWYRQDPGLGLRLIYFSYDVKMKEKGDIPEGYSVSREKKERFSLILESASTNQTSMYLCASSLSHEQYFGPGTRLTVT.